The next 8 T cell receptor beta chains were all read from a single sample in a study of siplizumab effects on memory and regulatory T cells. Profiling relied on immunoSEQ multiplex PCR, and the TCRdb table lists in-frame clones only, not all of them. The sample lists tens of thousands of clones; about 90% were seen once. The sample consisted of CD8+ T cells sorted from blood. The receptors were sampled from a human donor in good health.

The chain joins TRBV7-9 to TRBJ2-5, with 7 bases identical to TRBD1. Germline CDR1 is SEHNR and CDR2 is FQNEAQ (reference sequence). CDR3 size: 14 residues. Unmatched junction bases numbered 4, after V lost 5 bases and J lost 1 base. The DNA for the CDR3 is TGTGCCAGCAGCCCCCGGACAGGCCAAGAGACCCAGTACTTC. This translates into CASSPRTGQETQYF.

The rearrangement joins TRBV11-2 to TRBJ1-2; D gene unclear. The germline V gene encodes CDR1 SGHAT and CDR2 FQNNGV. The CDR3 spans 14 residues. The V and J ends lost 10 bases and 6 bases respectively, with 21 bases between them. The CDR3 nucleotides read TGTGCCATCAAAGCAGTATCTAAGGACCATGGCTACACCTTC. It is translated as CAIKAVSKDHGYTF.

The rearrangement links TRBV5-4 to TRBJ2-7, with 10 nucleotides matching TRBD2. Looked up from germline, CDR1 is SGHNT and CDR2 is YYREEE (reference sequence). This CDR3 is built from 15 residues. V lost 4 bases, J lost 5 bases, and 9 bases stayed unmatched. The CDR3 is CASSQTLAGGNEQYF. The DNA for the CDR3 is TGTGCCAGCAGCCAGACGTTAGCGGGAGGAAACGAGCAGTACTTC.

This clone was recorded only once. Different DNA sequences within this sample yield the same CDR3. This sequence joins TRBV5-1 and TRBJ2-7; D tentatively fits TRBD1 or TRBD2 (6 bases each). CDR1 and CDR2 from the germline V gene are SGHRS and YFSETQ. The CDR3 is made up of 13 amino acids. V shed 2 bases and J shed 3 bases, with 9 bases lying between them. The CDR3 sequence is CASSLGGYYEQYF. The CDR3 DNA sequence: TGCGCCAGCAGCTTAGGGGGGTACTACGAGCAGTACTTC. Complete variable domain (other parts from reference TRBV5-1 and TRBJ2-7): KAGVTQTPRYLIKTRGQQVTLSCSPISGHRSVSWYQQTPGQGLQFLFEYFSETQRNKGNFPGRFSGRQFSNSRSEMNVSTLELGDSALYLCASSLGGYYEQYFGPGTRLTVT.

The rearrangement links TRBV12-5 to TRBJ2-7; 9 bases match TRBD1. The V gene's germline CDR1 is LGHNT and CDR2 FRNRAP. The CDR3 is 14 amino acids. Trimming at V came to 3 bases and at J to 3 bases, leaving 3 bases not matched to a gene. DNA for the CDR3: TGTGCTAGTGGTTTTTTGGGACAGGGCTACGAGCAGTACTTC. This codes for CASGFLGQGYEQYF.

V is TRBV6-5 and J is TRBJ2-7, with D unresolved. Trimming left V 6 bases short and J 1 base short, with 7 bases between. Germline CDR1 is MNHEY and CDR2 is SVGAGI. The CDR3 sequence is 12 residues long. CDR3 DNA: TGTGCCAGCAGCCATCCTTCCTACGAGCAGTACTTC. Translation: CASSHPSYEQYF.

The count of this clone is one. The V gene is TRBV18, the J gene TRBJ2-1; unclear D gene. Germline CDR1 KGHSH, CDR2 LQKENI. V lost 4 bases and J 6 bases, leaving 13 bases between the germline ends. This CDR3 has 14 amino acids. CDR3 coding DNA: TGTGCCAGCTCACTTAGGTGGGTTGGCAATGAGCAGTTCTTC. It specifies CASSLRWVGNEQFF.

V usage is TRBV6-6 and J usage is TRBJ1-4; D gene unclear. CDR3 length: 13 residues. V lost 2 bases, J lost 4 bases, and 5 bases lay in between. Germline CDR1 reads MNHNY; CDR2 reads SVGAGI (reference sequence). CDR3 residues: CASSYGVNEKLFF. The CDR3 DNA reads TGTGCCAGCAGTTACGGGGTTAATGAAAAACTGTTTTTT.